This T cell receptor (beta chain) was recorded in a study of T-cell reconstitution after alpha-beta-depleted transplantation in children. Study observations and caveats: Several patients had high TCRbeta diversity at day 60; it came from surviving recipient T cells and thymic progenitors. At the one-year point after transplant, T-cell counts and TCRbeta diversity were found to come mostly from T cells that had been newly produced. Expanded graft clones numbering several hundred reportedly gave rise to alpha-beta T cells about two months after transplant.

Preparation of the TCRbeta library involved a method that used unique molecular identifiers. TCRdb re-analysed the PCR reads in MiXCR, keeping a single row per CDR3 protein. Of about 870,000 distinct CDR3 sequences listed, roughly 15% are singletons. This clonotype was seen more than once but under ten times. The antigen is undetermined. The source is a male patient aged 5 to 17 who had a stem cell transplant for acute lymphoblastic leukemia, so the T cells may come from the graft donor. The sample was PBMCs, mostly from graft donor cells, taken 360 days after TCRalphabeta/CD19-depleted stem cell transplant.

Here the CDR3 reads CSARDIHWTGTSGVYEQYF. DNA of the CDR3: TGCAGTGCTAGAGATATTCACTGGACGGGGACTAGCGGCGTCTACGAGCAGTACTTC. The gene calls are TRBV20-1 and TRBJ2-7; 11 bases are shared with TRBD2. This CDR3 is built from 19 residues. V trimming: 0 bases; J trimming: 3 bases; junction bases outside the gene matches: 16. From germline, CDR1 is DFQATT and CDR2 SNEGSKA (reference sequence).